This T cell receptor beta chain was found in a study of blood T cell repertoires in COVID-19. Study at large: From T cells, B-cell-depleted T cells, or PBMCs came the material, which was cDNA or gDNA.

Original handling: By means of reference gene primer amplification, nucleated cell counts were estimated. TCRdb's copy holds only in-frame clones and misses some; the assay was immunoSEQ multiplex PCR. Clone size and the V and J calls come from that table; the DNA yielded D and trimming. Of about 170,000 clones in the sample, less than 85% were seen once. The sample holds one count of this clone. V shed 3 bases and J shed 5 bases, with 17 bases lying between them. The CDR3 runs to 16 residues. CDR1 SGHDT and CDR2 YYEEEE come from the germline V gene. The chain has TRBV5-6 and TRBJ2-2, with a weak D call TRBD2 (7 bases). The sequence was obtained from a human donor with acute or convalescent COVID-19. The donor label of this sample is uncertain. Sequenced input: peripheral blood. As DNA, the CDR3 is TGTGCCAGCAGCTCACCAGCCGGGGGGCCAACCGGGGAGCTGTTTTTT. It yields the protein CASSSPAGGPTGELFF.